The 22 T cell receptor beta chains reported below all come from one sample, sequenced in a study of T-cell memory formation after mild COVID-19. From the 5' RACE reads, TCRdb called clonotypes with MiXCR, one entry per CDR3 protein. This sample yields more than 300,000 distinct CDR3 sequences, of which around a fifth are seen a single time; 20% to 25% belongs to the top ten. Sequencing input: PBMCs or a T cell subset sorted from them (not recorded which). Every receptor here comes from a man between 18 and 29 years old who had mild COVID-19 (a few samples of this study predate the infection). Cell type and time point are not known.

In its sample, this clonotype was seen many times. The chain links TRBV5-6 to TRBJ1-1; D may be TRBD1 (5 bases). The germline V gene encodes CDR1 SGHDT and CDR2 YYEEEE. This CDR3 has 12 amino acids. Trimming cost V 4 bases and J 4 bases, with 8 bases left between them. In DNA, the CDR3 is TGTGCCAGCAGCCTGGGGGTCACTGAAGCTTTCTTT. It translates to CASSLGVTEAFF.

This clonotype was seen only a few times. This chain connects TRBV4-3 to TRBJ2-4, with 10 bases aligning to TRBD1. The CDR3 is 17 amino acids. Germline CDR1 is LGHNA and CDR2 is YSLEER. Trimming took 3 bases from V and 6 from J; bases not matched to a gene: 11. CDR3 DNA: TGCGCCAGCAGCCACGGTAGCGTGGGACAGGGGACAAACATTCAGTACTTC. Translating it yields CASSHGSVGQGTNIQYF.

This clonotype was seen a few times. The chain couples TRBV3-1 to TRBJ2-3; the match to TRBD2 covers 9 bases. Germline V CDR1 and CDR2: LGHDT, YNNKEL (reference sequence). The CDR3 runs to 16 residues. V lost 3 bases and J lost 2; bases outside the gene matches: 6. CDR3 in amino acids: CASSQRLADDTDTQYF. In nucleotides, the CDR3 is TGTGCCAGCAGCCAGAGACTAGCGGATGACACAGATACGCAGTATTTT.

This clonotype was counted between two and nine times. The chain's CDR3 is CASSLGYGVSYNEQFF. In nucleotides, the CDR3 is TGTGCCAGCAGCTTAGGTTACGGGGTCTCCTACAATGAGCAGTTCTTC. The chain links TRBV7-6 to TRBJ2-1; a possible D gene is TRBD2 (5 bases). V dropped 1 base and J dropped 0 bases, with 10 bases sitting between them. Germline lookup yields CDR1 SGHVS and CDR2 FNYEAQ. This CDR3 has 16 residues.

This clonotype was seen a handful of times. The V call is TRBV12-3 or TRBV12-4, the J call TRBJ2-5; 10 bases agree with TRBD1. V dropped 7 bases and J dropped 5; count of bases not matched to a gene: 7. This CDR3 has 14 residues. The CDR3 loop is CASTMTGGRETQYF. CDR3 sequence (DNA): TGTGCCAGCACCATGACAGGGGGCCGGGAGACCCAGTACTTC.

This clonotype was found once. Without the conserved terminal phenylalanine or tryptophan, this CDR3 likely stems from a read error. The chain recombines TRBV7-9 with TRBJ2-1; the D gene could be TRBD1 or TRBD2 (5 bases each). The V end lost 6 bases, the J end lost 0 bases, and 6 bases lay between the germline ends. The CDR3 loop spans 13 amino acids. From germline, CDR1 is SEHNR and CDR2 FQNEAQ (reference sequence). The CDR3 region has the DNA TGTGCCAGCAGGGGGGACTCCTACAATGAGCAGTTCTTA. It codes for CASRGDSYNEQFL.

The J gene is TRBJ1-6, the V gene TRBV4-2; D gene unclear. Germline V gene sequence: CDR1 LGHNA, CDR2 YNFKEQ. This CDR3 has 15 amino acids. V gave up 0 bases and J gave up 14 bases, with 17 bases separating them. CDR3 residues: CASSQEGPADTALHF. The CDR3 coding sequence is TGTGCCAGCAGCCAAGAGGGCCCTGCTGACACCGCCCTCCACTTT.

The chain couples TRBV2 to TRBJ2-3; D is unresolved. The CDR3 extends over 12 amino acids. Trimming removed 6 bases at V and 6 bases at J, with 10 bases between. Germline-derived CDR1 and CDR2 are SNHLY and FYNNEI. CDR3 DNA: TGTGCCAGCAGAAGGCCGGGTGATACGCAGTATTTT. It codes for CASRRPGDTQYF. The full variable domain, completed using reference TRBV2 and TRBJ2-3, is EPEVTQTPSHQVTQMGQEVILRCVPISNHLYFYWYRQILGQKVEFLVSFYNNEISEKSEIFDDQFSVERPDGSNFTLKIRSTKLEDSAMYFCASRRPGDTQYFGPGTRLTVL.

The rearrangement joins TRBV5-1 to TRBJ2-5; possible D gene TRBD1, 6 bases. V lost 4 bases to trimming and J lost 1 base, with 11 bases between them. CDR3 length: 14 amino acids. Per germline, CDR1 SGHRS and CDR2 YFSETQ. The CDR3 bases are TGCGCCAGCAGCGACCAACAGGGCCAAGAGACCCAGTACTTC. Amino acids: CASSDQQGQETQYF.

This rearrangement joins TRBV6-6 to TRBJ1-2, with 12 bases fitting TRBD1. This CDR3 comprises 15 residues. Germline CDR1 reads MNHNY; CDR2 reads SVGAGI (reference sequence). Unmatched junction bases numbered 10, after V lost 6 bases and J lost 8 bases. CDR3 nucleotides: TGTGCCAGCAGGTCCCCGGGACAGGGGGCAGGGGGCTACACCTTC. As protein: CASRSPGQGAGGYTF.

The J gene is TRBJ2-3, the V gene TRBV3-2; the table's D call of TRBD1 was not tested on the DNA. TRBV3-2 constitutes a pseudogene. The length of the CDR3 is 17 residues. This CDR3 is CASSPEHGTGGTDTQYF. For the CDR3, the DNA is TGTGCCAGCAGCCCCGAACACGGGACAGGGGGCACAGATACGCAGTATTTT.

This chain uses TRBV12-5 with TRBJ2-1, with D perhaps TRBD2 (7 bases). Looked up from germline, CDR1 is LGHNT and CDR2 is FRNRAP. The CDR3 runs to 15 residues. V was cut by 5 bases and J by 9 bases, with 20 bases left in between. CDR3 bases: TGTGCTAGTGGTGTGTCCGGGGGGCTAGTACCTGAGCAGTTCTTC. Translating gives CASGVSGGLVPEQFF.

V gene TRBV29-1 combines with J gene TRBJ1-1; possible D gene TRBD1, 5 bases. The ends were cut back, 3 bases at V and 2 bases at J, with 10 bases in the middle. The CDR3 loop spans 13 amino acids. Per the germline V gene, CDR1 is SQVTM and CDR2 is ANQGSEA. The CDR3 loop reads CSVDVGGNTEAFF. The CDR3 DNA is TGCAGCGTTGATGTGGGGGGAAACACTGAAGCTTTCTTT.

DNA of the CDR3: TGTGCCAGCAGTTTGGGCCCGAGGGAAGGAAACACCATATATTTT. As protein: CASSLGPREGNTIYF. This chain connects TRBV25-1 to TRBJ1-3; no reliable D call. The CDR3 is made up of 15 amino acids. Trimming stripped 5 bases from V and 4 bases from J, with 15 bases between. Germline V gene lookup returns CDR1 MGHDK and CDR2 SYGVNS.

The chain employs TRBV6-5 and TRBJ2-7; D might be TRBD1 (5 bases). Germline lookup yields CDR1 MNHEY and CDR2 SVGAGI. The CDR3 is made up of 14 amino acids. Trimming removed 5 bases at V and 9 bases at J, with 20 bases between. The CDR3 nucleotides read TGTGCCAGCAGTCAAGGTTGGCCCCCTACAGGGCAGTACTTC. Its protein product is CASSQGWPPTGQYF.

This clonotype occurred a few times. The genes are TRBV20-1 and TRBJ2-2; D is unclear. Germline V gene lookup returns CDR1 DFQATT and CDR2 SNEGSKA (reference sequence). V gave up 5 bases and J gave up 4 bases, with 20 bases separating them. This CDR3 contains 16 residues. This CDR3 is CSASSPGRKPTGELFF. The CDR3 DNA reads TGCAGTGCTTCTTCACCGGGCCGAAAGCCCACCGGGGAGCTGTTTTTT.

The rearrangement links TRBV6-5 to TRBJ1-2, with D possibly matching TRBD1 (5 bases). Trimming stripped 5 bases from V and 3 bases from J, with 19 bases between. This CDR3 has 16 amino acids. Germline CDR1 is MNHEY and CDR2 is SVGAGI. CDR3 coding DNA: TGTGCCAGCAGTACCACCTACAGGCGGGGAGACTATGGCTACACCTTC. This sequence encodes CASSTTYRRGDYGYTF.

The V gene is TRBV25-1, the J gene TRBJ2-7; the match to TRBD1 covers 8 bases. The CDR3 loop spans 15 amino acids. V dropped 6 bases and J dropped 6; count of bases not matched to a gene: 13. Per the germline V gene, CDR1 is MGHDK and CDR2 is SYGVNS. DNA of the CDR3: TGTGCCAGCAGCAAGCCTCGGACAGGGTTGGGCGAGCAGTACGTC. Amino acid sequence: CASSKPRTGLGEQYV.

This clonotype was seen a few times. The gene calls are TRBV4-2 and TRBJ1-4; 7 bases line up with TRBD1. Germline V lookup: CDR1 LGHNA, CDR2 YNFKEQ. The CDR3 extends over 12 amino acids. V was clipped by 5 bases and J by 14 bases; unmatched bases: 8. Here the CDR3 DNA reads TGTGCCAGCAGCGGGGACAGCGCGGGGCTGTTTTTT. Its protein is CASSGDSAGLFF.

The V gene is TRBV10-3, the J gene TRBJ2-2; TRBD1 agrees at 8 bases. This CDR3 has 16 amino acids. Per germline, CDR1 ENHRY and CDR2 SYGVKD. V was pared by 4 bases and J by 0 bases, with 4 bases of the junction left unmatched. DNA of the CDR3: TGTGCCATCAGTGTATCAGGGGGCACGAACACCGGGGAGCTGTTTTTT. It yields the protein CAISVSGGTNTGELFF.

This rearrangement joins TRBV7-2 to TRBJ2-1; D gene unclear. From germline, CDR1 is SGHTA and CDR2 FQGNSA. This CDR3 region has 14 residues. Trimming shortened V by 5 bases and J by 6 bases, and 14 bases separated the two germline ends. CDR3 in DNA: TGTGCCAGCAGCCCCGCGCTCTCATTCAATGAGCAGTTCTTC. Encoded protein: CASSPALSFNEQFF.

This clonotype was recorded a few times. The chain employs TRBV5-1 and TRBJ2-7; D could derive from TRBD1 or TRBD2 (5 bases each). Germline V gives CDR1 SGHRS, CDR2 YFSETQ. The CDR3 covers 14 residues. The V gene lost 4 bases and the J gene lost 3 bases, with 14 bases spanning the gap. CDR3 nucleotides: TGCGCCAGCAGCCGGGACGTGGGGATCTACGAGCAGTACTTC. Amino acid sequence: CASSRDVGIYEQYF. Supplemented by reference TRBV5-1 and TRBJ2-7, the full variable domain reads KAGVTQTPRYLIKTRGQQVTLSCSPISGHRSVSWYQQTPGQGLQFLFEYFSETQRNKGNFPGRFSGRQFSNSRSEMNVSTLELGDSALYLCASSRDVGIYEQYFGPGTRLTVT.